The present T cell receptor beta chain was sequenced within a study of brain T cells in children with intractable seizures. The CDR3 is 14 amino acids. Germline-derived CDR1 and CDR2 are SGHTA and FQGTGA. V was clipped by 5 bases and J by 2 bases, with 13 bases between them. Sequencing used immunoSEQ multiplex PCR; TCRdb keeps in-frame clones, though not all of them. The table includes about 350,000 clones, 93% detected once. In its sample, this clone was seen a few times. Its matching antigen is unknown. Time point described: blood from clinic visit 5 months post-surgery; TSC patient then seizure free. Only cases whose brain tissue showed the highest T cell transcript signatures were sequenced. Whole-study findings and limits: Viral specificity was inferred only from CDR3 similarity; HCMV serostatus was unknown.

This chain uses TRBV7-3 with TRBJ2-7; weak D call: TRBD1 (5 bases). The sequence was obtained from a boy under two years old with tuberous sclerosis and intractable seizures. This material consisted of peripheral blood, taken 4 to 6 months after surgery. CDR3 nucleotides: TGTGCCAGCAGCCTAAACGACAGAACCTACGAGCAGTACTTC. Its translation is CASSLNDRTYEQYF.